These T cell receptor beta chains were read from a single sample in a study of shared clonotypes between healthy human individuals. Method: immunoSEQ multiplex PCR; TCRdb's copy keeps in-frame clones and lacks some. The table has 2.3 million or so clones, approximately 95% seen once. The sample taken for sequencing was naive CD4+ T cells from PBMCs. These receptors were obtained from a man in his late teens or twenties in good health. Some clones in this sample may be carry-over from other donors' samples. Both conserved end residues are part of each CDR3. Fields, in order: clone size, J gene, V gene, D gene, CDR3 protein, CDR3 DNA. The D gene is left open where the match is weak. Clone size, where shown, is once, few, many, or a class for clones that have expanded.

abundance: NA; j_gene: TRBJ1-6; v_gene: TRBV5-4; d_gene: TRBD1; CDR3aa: CASSPVPGQGGSPLHF; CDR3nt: TGTGCCAGCAGCCCAGTACCGGGACAGGGAGGTTCACCCCTCCACTTT
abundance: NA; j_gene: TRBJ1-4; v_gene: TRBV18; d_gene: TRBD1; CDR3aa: CASSPGTGAEKLFF; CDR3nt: TGTGCCAGCTCACCCGGGACAGGGGCTGAAAAACTGTTTTTT
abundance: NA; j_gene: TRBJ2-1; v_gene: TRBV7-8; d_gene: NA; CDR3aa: CASSLAANSVSYNEQFF; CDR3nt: TGTGCCAGCAGCTTAGCCGCTAATTCCGTCTCCTACAATGAGCAGTTCTTC
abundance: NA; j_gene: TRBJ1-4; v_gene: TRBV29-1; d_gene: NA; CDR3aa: CSGKGTTNEKLFF; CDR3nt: TGCAGCGGAAAGGGGACAACTAATGAAAAACTGTTTTTT
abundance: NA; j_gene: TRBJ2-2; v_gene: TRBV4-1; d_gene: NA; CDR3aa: CASSQSGGSRRTGELFF; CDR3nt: TGCGCCAGCAGCCAATCCGGCGGGTCGCGGCGCACCGGGGAGCTGTTTTTT
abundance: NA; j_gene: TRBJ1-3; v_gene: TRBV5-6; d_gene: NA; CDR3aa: CASSLGGNTIYF; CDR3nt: TGTGCCAGCAGCTTGGGGGGAAACACCATATATTTT
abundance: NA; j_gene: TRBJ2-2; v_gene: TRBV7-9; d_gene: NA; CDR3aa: CASSLELVTGELFF; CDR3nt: TGTGCCAGCAGCTTAGAGTTGGTGACCGGGGAGCTGTTTTTT
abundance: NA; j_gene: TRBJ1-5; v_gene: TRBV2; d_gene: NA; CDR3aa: CASSEAPQPQHF; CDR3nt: TGTGCCAGCAGTGAAGCCCCACAGCCCCAGCATTTT
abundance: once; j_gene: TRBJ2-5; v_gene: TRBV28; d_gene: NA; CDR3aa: CASSSRETQYF; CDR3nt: TGTGCCAGCAGCTCAAGAGAGACCCAGTACTTC
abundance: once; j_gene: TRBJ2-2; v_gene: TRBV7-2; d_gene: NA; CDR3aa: CASSPPGLGTGELFF; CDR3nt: TGTGCCAGCAGTCCCCCGGGGCTGGGCACCGGGGAGCTGTTTTTT
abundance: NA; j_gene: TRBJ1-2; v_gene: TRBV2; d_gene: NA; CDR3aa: CASSVGSALSYGYTF; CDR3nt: TGTGCCAGCAGTGTCGGCAGCGCACTTTCTTATGGCTACACCTTC
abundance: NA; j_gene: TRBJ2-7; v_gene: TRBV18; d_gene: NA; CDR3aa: CASSTGRYYEQYF; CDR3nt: TGTGCCAGCTCGACCGGGCGGTACTACGAGCAGTACTTC
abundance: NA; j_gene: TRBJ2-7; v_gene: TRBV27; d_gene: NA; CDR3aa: CASRRTRDTYEQYF; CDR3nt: TGTGCCAGCAGGCGAACTAGAGACACCTACGAGCAGTACTTC
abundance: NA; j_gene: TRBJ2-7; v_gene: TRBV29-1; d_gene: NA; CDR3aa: CSAQGQHWSYEQYF; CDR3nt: TGCAGCGCCCAGGGGCAGCACTGGTCCTACGAGCAGTACTTC
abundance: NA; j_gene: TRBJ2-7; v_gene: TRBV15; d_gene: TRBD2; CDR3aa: CATSRATSRSYEQYF; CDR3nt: TGTGCCACCAGCAGAGCGACTAGCCGGTCCTACGAGCAGTACTTC
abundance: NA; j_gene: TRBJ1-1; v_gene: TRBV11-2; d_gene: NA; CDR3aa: CASSFALDRNTEAFF; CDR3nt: TGTGCCAGCAGCTTTGCGCTGGATAGGAACACTGAAGCTTTCTTT
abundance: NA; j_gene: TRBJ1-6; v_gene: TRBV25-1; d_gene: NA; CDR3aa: CASRDSYNSPLHF; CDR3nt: TGTGCCAGCAGGGACAGCTATAATTCACCCCTCCACTTT